What follows describes a single T cell receptor beta chain. What it binds is unknown. Per germline, CDR1 MNHEY and CDR2 SMNVEV (reference sequence). Trimming at V came to 6 bases and at J to 4 bases, leaving 4 bases not matched to a gene. The CDR3 has 14 residues. The data were obtained in a study of cytomegalovirus exposure and HLA in healthy donors. General study findings and limits: Altogether, 150 or so TCR beta chains were recorded as cytomegalovirus-associated. In a later analysis, at a false discovery rate of 0.05, 17,000 or so TCR beta sequences were associated with HLA alleles.

The study ran its PCR with 60 Vbeta and 13 Jbeta primers. The repertoire was sequenced with immunoSEQ multiplex PCR; TCRdb's copy has only in-frame clones and lacks some. The sample lists roughly 100,000 clones; roughly 85% were seen once. The chain recombines TRBV27 with TRBJ2-7; 12 bases are shared with TRBD2. This sequence originates from a man between 35 and 55 years old in good health and CMV-seronegative. Sequences were obtained from PBMCs. The CDR3 coding sequence is TGTGCCAGCAGACTAGCGGGGGGTGGTTACGAGCAGTACTTC. Translation: CASRLAGGGYEQYF.